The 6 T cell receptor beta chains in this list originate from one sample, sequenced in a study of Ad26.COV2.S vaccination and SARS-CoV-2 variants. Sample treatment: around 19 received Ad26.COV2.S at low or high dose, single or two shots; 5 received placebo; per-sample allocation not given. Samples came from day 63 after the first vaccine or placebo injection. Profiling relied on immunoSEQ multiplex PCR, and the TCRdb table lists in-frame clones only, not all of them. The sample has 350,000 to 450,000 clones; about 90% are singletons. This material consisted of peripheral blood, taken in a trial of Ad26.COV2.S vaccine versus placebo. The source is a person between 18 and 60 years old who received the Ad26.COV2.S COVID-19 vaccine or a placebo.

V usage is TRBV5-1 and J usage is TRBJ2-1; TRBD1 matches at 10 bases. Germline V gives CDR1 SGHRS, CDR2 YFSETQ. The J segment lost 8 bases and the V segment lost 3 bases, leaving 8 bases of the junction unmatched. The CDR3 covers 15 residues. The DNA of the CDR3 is TGCGCCAGCAGCTGGGGACAGGGGACCCTAGATGAGCAGTTCTTC. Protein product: CASSWGQGTLDEQFF.

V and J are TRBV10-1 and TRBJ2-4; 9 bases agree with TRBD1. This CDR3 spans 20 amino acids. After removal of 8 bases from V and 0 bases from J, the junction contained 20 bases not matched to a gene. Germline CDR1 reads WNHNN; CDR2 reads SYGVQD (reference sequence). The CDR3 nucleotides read TGCGCCAGCGCCTTTTCCATCCAACCGGGACAGGGTTTAGCCAAAAACATTCAGTACTTC. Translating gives CASAFSIQPGQGLAKNIQYF.

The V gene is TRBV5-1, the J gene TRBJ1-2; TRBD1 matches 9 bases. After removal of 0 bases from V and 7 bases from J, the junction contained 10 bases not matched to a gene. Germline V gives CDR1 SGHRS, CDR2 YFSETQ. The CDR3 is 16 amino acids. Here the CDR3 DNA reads TGCGCCAGCAGCTTGGCCGAACAGGGGGCTTTAGGTGGCTACACCTTC. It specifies CASSLAEQGALGGYTF.

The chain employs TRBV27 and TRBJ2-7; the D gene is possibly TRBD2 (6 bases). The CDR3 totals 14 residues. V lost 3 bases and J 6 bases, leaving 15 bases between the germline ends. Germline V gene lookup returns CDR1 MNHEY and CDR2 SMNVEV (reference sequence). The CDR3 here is CASSFRALRGEQYF. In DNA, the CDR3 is TGTGCCAGCAGTTTCCGGGCCCTGCGGGGCGAGCAGTACTTC.

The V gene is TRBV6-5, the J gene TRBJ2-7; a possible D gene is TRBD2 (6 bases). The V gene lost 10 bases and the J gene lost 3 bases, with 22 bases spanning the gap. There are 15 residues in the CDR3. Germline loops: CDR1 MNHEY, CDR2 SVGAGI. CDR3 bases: TGTGCCACCCTCCCGGGAGAGGGTGCCCACTACGAGCAGTACTTC. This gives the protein CATLPGEGAHYEQYF.

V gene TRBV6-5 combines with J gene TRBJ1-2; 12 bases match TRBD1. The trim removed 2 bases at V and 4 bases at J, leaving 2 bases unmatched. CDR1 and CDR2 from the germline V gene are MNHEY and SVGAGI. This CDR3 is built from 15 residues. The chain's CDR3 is CASSYGTGGVYGYTF. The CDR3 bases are TGTGCCAGCAGTTACGGGACAGGGGGCGTCTATGGCTACACCTTC.